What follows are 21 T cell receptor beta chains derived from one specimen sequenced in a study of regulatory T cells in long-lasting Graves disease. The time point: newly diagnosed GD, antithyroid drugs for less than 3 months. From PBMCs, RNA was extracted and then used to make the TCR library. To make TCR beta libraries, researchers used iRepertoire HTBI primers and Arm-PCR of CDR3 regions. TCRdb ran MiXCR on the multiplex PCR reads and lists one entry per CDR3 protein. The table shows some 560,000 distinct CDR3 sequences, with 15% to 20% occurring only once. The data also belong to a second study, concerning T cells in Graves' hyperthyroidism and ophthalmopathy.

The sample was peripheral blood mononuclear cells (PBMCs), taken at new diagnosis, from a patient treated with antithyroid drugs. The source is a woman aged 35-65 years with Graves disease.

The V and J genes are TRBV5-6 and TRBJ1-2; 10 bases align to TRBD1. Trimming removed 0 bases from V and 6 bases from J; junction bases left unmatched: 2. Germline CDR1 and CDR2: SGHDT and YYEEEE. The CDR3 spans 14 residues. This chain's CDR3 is CASSLGTGGDGYTF. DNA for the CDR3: TGTGCCAGCAGCTTGGGGACAGGGGGAGATGGCTACACCTTC.

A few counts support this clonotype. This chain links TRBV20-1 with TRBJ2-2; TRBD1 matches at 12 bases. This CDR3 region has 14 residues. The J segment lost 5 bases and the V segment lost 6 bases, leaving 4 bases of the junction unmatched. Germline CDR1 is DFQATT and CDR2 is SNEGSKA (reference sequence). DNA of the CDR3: TGCAGTGCCAGGGACAGGGGGCAAACCGGGGAGCTGTTTTTT. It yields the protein CSARDRGQTGELFF.

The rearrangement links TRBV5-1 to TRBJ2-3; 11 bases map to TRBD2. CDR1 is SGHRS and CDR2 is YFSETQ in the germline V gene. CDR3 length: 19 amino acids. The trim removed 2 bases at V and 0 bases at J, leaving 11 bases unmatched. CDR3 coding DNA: TGCGCCAGCAGCTTCCAACTAGCGGGGGACTTCTCTAGCACAGATACGCAGTATTTT. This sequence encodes CASSFQLAGDFSSTDTQYF.

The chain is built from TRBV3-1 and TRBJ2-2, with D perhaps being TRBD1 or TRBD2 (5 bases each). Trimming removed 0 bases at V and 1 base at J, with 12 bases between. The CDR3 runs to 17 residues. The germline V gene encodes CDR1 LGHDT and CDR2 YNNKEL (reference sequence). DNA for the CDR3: TGTGCCAGCAGCCAAGATAGGGACCCTAAGAACACCGGGGAGCTGTTTTTT. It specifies CASSQDRDPKNTGELFF.

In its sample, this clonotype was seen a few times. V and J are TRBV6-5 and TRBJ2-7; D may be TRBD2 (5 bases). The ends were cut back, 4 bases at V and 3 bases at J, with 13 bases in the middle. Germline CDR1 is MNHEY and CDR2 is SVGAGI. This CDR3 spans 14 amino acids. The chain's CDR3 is CASSWGAGGYEQYF. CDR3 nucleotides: TGTGCCAGCAGTTGGGGAGCTGGCGGCTACGAGCAGTACTTC.

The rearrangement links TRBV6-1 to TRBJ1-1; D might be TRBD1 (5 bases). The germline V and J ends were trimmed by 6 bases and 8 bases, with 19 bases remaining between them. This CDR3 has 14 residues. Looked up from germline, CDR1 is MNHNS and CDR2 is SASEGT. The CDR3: CASSPVGGLGEAFF. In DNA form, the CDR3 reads TGTGCCAGCAGCCCGGTCGGGGGGTTGGGAGAAGCTTTCTTT.

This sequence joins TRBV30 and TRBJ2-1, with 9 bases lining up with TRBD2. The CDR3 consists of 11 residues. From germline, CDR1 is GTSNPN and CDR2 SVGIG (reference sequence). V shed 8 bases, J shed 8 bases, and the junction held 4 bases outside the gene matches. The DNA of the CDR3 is TGTGCCGGAGCGGGGGGCTATGAGCAGTTCTTC. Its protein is CAGAGGYEQFF.

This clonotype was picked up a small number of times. CDR3 protein: CASSLEDRFSYEQYF. CDR3 sequence (DNA): TGTGCCAGCAGCTTAGAAGACAGATTCTCCTACGAGCAGTACTTC. The rearrangement links TRBV11-2 to TRBJ2-7; the D gene is possibly TRBD1 (5 bases). The length of the CDR3 is 15 residues. The V end was cut by 0 bases, the J end by 0 bases, with 9 bases between. Germline CDR1 and CDR2: SGHAT and FQNNGV. The complete variable domain, with remaining parts taken from reference TRBV11-2 and TRBJ2-7, reads EAGVAQSPRYKIIEKRQSVAFWCNPISGHATLYWYQQILGQGPKLLIQFQNNGVVDDSQLPKDRFSAERLKGVDSTLKIQPAKLEDSAVYLCASSLEDRFSYEQYFGPGTRLTVT.

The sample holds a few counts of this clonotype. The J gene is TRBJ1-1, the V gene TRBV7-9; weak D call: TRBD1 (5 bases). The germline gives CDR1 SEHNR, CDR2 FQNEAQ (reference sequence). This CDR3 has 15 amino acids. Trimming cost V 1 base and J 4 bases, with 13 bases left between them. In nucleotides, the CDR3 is TGTGCCAGCAGCTTAGTAGGGGCAGATAGCACTGAAGCTTTCTTT. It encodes CASSLVGADSTEAFF.

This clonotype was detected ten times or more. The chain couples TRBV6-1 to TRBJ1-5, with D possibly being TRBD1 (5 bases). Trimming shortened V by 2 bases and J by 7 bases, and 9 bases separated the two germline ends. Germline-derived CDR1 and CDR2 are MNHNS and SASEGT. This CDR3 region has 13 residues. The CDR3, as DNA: TGTGCCAGCAGTGAACAGGGTCTACAGCCCCAGCATTTT. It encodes CASSEQGLQPQHF.

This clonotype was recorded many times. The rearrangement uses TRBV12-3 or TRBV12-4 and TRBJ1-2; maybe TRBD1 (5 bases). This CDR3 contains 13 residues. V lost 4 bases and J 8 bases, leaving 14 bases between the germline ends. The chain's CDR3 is CASSSGPTRGYTF. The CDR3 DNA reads TGTGCCAGCAGTTCGGGGCCAACGAGAGGCTACACCTTC.

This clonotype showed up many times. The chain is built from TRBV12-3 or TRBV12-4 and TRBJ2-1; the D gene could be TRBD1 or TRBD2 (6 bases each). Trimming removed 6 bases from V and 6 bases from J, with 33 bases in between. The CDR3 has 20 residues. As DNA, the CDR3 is TGTGCCAGCAGCCACACCGACAGAGATTTCTGGGGGGCGGGGTTCAATGAGCAGTTCTTC. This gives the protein CASSHTDRDFWGAGFNEQFF.

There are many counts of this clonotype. CDR3 nucleotides: TGTGCCAGCAGTGTCGGGGGGAACGGCTATAATTCACCCCTCCACTTT. Its translation is CASSVGGNGYNSPLHF. The chain couples TRBV2 to TRBJ1-6, with D possibly matching TRBD1 (5 bases). Germline values: CDR1 SNHLY, CDR2 FYNNEI. CDR3 size: 16 residues. With 4 bases removed from V and 3 bases from J, the gap between germline ends came to 13 bases.

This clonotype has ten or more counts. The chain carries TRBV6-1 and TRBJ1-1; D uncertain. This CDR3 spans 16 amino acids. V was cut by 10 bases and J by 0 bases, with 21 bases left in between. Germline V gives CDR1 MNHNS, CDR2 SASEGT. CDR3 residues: CATSQGGLLMNTEAFF. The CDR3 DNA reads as TGTGCCACTAGTCAAGGAGGGTTACTCATGAACACTGAAGCTTTCTTT.

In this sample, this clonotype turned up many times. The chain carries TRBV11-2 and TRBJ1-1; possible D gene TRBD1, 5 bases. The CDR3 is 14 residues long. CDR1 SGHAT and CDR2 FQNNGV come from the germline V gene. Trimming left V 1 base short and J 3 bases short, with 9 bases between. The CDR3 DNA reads TGTGCCAGCAGCTTAGGGTGGGGGGACACTGAAGCTTTCTTT. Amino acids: CASSLGWGDTEAFF. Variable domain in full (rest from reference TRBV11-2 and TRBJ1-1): EAGVAQSPRYKIIEKRQSVAFWCNPISGHATLYWYQQILGQGPKLLIQFQNNGVVDDSQLPKDRFSAERLKGVDSTLKIQPAKLEDSAVYLCASSLGWGDTEAFFGQGTRLTVV.

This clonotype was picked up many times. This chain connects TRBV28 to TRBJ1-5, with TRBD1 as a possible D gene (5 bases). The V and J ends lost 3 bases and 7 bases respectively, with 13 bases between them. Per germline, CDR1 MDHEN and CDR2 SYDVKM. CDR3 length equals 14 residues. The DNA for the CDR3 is TGTGCCAGCAGTTTTATTCAGGGTTCACAGCCCCAGCATTTT. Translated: CASSFIQGSQPQHF.

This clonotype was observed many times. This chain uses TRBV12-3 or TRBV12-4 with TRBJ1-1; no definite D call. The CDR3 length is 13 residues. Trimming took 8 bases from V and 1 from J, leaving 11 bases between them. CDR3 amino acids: CASGPDTNTEAFF. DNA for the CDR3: TGTGCCAGCGGGCCCGACACGAACACTGAAGCTTTCTTT.

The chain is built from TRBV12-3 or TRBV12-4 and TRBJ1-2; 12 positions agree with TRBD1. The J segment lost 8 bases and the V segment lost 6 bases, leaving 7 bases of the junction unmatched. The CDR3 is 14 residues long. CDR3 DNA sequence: TGTGCCAGCAGGGGGACAGGGGGCCCAGGCGGCTACACCTTC. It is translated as CASRGTGGPGGYTF.

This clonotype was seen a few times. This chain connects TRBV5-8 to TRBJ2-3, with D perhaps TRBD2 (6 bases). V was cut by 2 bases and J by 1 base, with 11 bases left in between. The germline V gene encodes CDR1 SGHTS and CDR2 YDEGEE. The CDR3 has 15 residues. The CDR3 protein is CASSFGTYRTDTQYF. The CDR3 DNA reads TGTGCCAGCAGCTTTGGGACTTACCGCACAGATACGCAGTATTTT.

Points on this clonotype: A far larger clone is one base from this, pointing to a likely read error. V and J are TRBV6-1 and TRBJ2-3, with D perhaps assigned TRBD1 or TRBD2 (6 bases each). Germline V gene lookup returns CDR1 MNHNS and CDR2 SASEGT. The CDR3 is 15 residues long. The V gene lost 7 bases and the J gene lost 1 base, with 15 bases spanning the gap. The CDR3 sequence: CASIGGPAGTDTQYF. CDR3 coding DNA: TGTGCCAGCATCGGGGGCCCCGCCGGCACAGATACGCAGTATTTT.

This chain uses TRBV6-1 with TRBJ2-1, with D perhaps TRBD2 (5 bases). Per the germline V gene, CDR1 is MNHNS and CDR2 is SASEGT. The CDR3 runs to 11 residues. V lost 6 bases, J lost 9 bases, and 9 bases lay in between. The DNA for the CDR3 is TGTGCCAGCAGGACGGAGGCTGAGCAGTTCTTC. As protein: CASRTEAEQFF.